The clone carrying this TCR beta chain was seen a few times. Per the study methods: Estimation of nucleated cell counts relied on the amplification of reference gene primers. The assay was immunoSEQ multiplex PCR, and TCRdb's table has in-frame clones only and misses some. V, J and clone size were drawn from that table, and D and trimming were deduced from the DNA. The table shows around 320,000 clones, with about 90% occurring only once. A PCR-confirmed or clinician-diagnosed COVID-19 case had contacted exposed participants within 2 weeks of entry. The sample is drawn from a study of blood T cell repertoires in COVID-19. V lost 5 bases and J lost 5; bases outside the gene matches: 2. This CDR3 is 12 amino acids long. Germline CDR1 MNHEY, CDR2 SVGAGI.

The chain recombines TRBV6-5 with TRBJ1-2, with 7 bases identical to TRBD1. Material for sequencing was PBMCs or T cells enriched from blood (not recorded which). The source of this sequence is a woman in her forties or fifties who had been exposed to COVID-19. CDR3 bases: TGTGCCAGCAGTAGGACAGGTTATGGCTACACCTTC. This sequence encodes CASSRTGYGYTF.